This is a list of T cell receptor beta chains from one sample in a study of beta chain features in type 1 diabetes. Repertoires were generated with immunoSEQ multiplex PCR, while TCRdb's copy carries only in-frame clones and drops some. The sample contains roughly 260,000 clones, about a tenth of which appear only once. Sequencing used naive CD4+ T cells from blood. Source of these receptors: a man younger than 40 with type 1 diabetes. The CDR3 runs from the conserved cysteine through the conserved F or W. D genes are given only for firm matches. Not all rows give a size; the values are once, few, many and, for expanded clones, a class.

.,TRBV6-6,TRBJ2-7,.,14,CASRRDTTSYEQYF,TGTGCCAGCAGGAGGGACACGACTTCCTACGAGCAGTACTTC
TRBD1,TRBV25-1,TRBJ2-7,.,15,CASKGSGQGAYEQYF,TGTGCCAGCAAGGGGTCGGGGCAGGGGGCCTACGAGCAGTACTTC
TRBD2,TRBV5-5,TRBJ2-5,.,14,CASSLAGGLETQYF,TGTGCCAGCAGCTTGGCGGGGGGGCTTGAGACCCAGTACTTC
TRBD1,TRBV4-2,TRBJ1-5,few,16,CASSQQQGASNQPQHF,TGTGCCAGCAGCCAACAACAGGGGGCAAGCAATCAGCCCCAGCATTTT
TRBD1,TRBV19,TRBJ1-6,.,13,CASTPGQGSPLHF,TGTGCCAGTACCCCGGGACAGGGGTCACCCCTCCACTTT
TRBD2,TRBV6-5,TRBJ2-3,.,16,CASSYSIGGGPDTQYF,TGTGCCAGCAGTTACTCGATCGGGGGGGGCCCAGATACGCAGTATTTT
TRBD1,TRBV10-3,TRBJ2-1,few,13,CAISSGQGNEQFF,TGTGCCATCAGCTCCGGACAGGGGAATGAGCAGTTCTTC
.,TRBV6-5,TRBJ1-2,few,13,CASGGQPNYGYTF,TGTGCCAGCGGTGGGCAGCCAAACTATGGCTACACCTTC
TRBD1,TRBV6-4,TRBJ1-1,.,18,CASSEMGLTGEMNTEAFF,TGTGCCAGCAGTGAAATGGGGTTGACAGGGGAAATGAACACTGAAGCTTTCTTT
TRBD2,TRBV7-6,TRBJ2-3,few,13,CASSLQTSGGLYF,TGTGCCAGCAGCCTCCAGACTAGCGGGGGGCTATATTTT
.,TRBV5-1,TRBJ2-3,.,15,CASSRQRVPTDTQYF,TGCGCCAGCAGCCGGCAGCGGGTCCCGACAGATACGCAGTATTTT
TRBD1,TRBV5-6,TRBJ1-1,few,14,CASSPTGGNTEAFF,TGTGCCAGCAGCCCTACAGGGGGGAACACTGAAGCTTTCTTT
.,TRBV21-1,TRBJ1-2,few,13,CASSLGANYGYTF,TGTGCCAGCAGCCTCGGTGCTAACTATGGCTACACCTTC
TRBD1,TRBV19,TRBJ1-5,few,14,CASGGTGGLQPQHF,TGTGCCAGCGGGGGGACAGGGGGCCTGCAGCCCCAGCATTTT
TRBD2,TRBV9,TRBJ2-5,few,15,CASSVAGSGEETQYF,TGTGCCAGCAGCGTAGCGGGTAGCGGGGAAGAGACCCAGTACTTC
.,TRBV29-1,TRBJ1-2,.,13,CSVSSTGYYGYTF,TGCAGCGTTTCATCCACAGGGTACTATGGCTACACCTTC
.,TRBV11-2,TRBJ1-1,few,14,CASSSMRKNTEAFF,TGTGCCAGCAGCTCCATGCGAAAGAACACTGAAGCTTTCTTT
TRBD1,TRBV7-2,TRBJ2-5,.,14,CASSYQGAKETQYF,TGTGCCAGCAGCTACCAGGGGGCCAAAGAGACCCAGTACTTC
TRBD2,TRBV6-5,TRBJ2-7,.,15,CASSGGTSGDNEQYF,TGTGCCAGCAGTGGGGGGACTAGCGGGGACAACGAGCAGTACTTC
TRBD1,TRBV19,TRBJ1-5,few,16,CASSTHDRVGDQPQHF,TGTGCCAGTAGTACCCATGACAGGGTTGGAGATCAGCCCCAGCATTTT
.,TRBV2,TRBJ1-5,few,13,CASSLAGNQPQHF,TGTGCCAGCAGTCTGGCAGGGAATCAGCCCCAGCATTTT
.,TRBV7-2,TRBJ2-7,few,14,CASSLVRDFHEQYF,TGTGCCAGCAGCTTAGTCCGGGACTTCCACGAGCAGTACTTC
.,TRBV27,TRBJ1-4,.,15,CASSPQGRGDEKLFF,TGTGCCAGCAGTCCCCAGGGGAGGGGAGATGAAAAACTGTTTTTT
.,TRBV27,TRBJ2-3,few,15,CASSRLGGSTDTQYF,TGTGCCAGCAGTCGACTAGGAGGGTCGACAGATACGCAGTATTTT
.,TRBV2,TRBJ1-4,.,15,CASSVRHTGYEKLFF,TGTGCCAGCAGTGTTCGGCACACAGGGTATGAAAAACTGTTTTTT
TRBD2,TRBV5-1,TRBJ2-3,few,15,CASSFSGGPTDTQYF,TGCGCCAGCAGCTTTAGCGGGGGGCCCACAGATACGCAGTATTTT
.,TRBV5-4,TRBJ2-5,.,14,CASSLDRVGETQYF,TGTGCCAGCAGCTTGGACAGGGTCGGAGAGACCCAGTACTTC
.,TRBV7-8,TRBJ2-1,few,11,CASRGASEQFF,TGTGCCAGCAGAGGGGCGTCTGAGCAGTTCTTC
TRBD2,TRBV30,TRBJ2-5,few,14,CAITFGGGRETQYF,TGTGCCATTACCTTCGGGGGGGGGAGGGAGACCCAGTACTTC
.,TRBV5-1,TRBJ1-1,.,16,CASSFGLGRWHTEAFF,TGCGCCAGCAGCTTTGGCCTTGGCAGATGGCACACTGAAGCTTTCTTT
.,TRBV7-9,TRBJ2-7,few,15,CASSRWTGSSYEQYF,TGTGCCAGCAGCAGGTGGACTGGGAGCTCCTACGAGCAGTACTTC
TRBD2,TRBV4-1,TRBJ2-7,few,18,CASSQDKLAGGGYYEQYF,TGCGCCAGCAGCCAAGATAAACTAGCGGGGGGGGGCTACTACGAGCAGTACTTC
.,TRBV15,TRBJ1-3,few,14,CATSRVSSGNTIYF,TGTGCCACCAGCAGAGTCTCCTCTGGAAACACCATATATTTT
TRBD1,TRBV7-8,TRBJ1-1,.,12,CASSLGQGKAFF,TGTGCCAGCAGCTTAGGACAGGGGAAAGCTTTCTTT
TRBD1,TRBV18,TRBJ1-2,few,13,CASSPQGADGYTF,TGTGCCAGCTCACCACAGGGGGCGGATGGCTACACCTTC